Sequencing of this T cell receptor beta chain was carried out in a study of blood T cells in healthy people across ages. Every sample yielded at least 6.5 million isolated PBMCs. Extraction of total RNA produced a minimum of 5.5 micrograms from each sample. It was with a sample-barcoded 5' primer and a J-beta primer mix that a second PCR of roughly 6 to 12 cycles was run. Per-sample output comprised a minimum of 2.5 million paired-end reads containing CDR3. TCRdb re-called the 5' RACE reads with MiXCR, one entry per CDR3 protein. This sample has around 1,500,000 distinct CDR3 sequences; around 42% occur once, and the top ten carry roughly 7.9%. CDR3 length: 12 residues. Trimming removed 3 bases at V and 4 bases at J, with 6 bases between. Germline V CDR1 and CDR2: MDHEN, SYDVKM. This clonotype appeared a few times.

Sequenced sample: blood. The source of this sequence is a woman under 30 in good health. V is TRBV28 and J is TRBJ1-2; the D is unclear. CDR3 region: CASSLKPYGYTF. CDR3 sequence (DNA): TGTGCCAGCAGTTTGAAACCCTATGGCTACACCTTC.